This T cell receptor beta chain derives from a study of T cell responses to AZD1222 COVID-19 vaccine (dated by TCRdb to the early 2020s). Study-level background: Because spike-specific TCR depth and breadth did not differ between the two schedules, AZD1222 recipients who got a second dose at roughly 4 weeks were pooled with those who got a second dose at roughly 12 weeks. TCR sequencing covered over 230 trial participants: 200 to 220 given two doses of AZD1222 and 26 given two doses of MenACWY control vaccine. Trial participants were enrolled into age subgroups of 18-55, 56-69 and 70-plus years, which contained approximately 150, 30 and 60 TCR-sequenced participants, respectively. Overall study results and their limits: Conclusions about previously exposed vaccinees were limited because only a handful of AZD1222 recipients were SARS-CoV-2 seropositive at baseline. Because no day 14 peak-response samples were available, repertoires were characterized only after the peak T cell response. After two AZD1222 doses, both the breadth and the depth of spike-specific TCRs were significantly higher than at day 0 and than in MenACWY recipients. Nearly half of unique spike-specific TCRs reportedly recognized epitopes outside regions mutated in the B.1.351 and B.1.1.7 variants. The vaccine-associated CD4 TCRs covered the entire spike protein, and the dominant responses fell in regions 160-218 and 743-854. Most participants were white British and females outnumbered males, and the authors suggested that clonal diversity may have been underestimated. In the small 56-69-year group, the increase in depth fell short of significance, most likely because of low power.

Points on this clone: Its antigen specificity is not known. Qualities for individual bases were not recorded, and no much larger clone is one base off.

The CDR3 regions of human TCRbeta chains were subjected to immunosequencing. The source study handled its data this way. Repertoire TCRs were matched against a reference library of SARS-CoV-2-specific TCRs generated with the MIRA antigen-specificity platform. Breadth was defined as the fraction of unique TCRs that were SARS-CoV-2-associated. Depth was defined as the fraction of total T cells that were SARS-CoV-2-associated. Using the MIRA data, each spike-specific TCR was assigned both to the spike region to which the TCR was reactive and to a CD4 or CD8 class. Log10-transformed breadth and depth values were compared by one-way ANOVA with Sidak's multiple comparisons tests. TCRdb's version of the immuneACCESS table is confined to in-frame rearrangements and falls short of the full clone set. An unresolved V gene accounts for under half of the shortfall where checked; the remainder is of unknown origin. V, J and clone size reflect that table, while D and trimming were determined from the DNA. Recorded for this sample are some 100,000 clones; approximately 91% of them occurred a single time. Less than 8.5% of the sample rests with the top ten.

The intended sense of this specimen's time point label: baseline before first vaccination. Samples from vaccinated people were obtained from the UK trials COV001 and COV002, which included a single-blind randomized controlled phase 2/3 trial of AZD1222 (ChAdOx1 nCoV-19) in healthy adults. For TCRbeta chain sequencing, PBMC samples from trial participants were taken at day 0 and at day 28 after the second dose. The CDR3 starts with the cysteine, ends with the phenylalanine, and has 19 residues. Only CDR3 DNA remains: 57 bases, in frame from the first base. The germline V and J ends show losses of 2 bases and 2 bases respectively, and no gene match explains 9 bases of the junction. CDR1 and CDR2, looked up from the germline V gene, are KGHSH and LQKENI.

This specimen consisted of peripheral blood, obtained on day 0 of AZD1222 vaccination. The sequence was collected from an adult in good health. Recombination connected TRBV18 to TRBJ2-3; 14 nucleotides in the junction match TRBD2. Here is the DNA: TGTGCCAGCTCACCAACTCCCGGGACTAGCGGGAGCCCCACAGATACGCAGTATTTT. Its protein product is CASSPTPGTSGSPTDTQYF.